The sequence of this T cell receptor beta chain was determined in a study of shared clonotypes between healthy human individuals. Study-level points and caveats: Relative to clonotypes present in all four donors, those not shared had lower generation probabilities.

Germline V CDR1 and CDR2: SNHLY, FYNNEI. With V trimmed by 5 bases and J by 0 bases, 5 bases remained unmatched. CDR3 length: 16 residues. Sequencing was performed with immunoSEQ multiplex PCR; in TCRdb, only in-frame clones are kept and a portion is missing. The table has around 700,000 clones, around 78% seen once. Concerning this clone itself: Its specificity is unknown.

The sample consisted of memory CD4+ T cells sorted from blood. Indicated subset: CD45RA-negative fraction. V gene TRBV2 combines with J gene TRBJ2-5; TRBD1 matches at 11 bases. This clonotype was obtained from a woman aged 25 to 39 in good health. The CDR3 spells CASSKPGQGDQETQYF. The CDR3 coding sequence is TGTGCCAGCAGTAAACCGGGACAGGGGGACCAAGAGACCCAGTACTTC.